This is a list of T cell receptor beta chains from one sample in a study of T-cell reconstitution after alpha-beta-depleted transplantation in children. TCRdb re-called the PCR reads with MiXCR, one entry per CDR3 protein. This sample has around 670,000 distinct CDR3 sequences; around 14% occur once, and the top ten carry 0.75% to 0.85%. The specimen was PBMCs, collected before TCRalphabeta/CD19-depleted stem cell transplant. Receptors were obtained from a girl aged 2-15 years with congenital amegakaryocytic thrombocytopenia, due to receive a stem cell transplant. Each CDR3 is given with its conserved first and last residue. A D gene is named only where the DNA matches it firmly.

j_gene,v_gene,d_gene,CDR3aa
TRBJ2-3,TRBV20-1,-,CSAPSVVPSIDTDTQYF
TRBJ1-1,TRBV10-3,TRBD1,CAISDAGGFSEAFF
TRBJ2-3,TRBV12-3/TRBV12-4,-,CASTTPRVDTQYF
TRBJ2-3,TRBV5-5,-,CASRSTEVDTQYF
TRBJ2-5,TRBV25-1,-,CASRAAGVETQYF
TRBJ2-3,TRBV12-3/TRBV12-4,TRBD2,CASSPGGSTQYF
TRBJ2-2,TRBV5-1,TRBD1,CASSFDHRGGELFF
TRBJ2-6,TRBV15,-,CATSRATPAWPNVLTF
TRBJ2-7,TRBV28,-,CASSLHLDRYEQYF
TRBJ2-1,TRBV5-1,-,CASSLVLSGLYNEQFF
TRBJ2-3,TRBV5-6,-,CASRYQQGYTQYF
TRBJ1-1,TRBV18,-,CASSPPFRWAEAFF
TRBJ2-7,TRBV28,TRBD1,CASSTGGNTYEQYF